A selection of T cell receptor beta chains follows, all from one sample in a study of T cell responses to AZD1222 COVID-19 vaccine. TCRdb's copy holds only in-frame clones and misses some; the assay was immunoSEQ multiplex PCR. The table records about 120,000 clones, roughly 92% of them present only once. The specimen was peripheral blood, collected on day 0 of AZD1222 vaccination. These receptors all stem from an adult in good health. Both conserved end residues are part of each CDR3. Each record gives: CDR3 length, clone size, J gene, V gene, D gene, CDR3 protein, CDR3 DNA. The D gene is left open where the match is weak. Clone sizes are given selectively: once, few, many, or a class where the clone is expanded.

11	NA	TRBJ1-5	TRBV6-5	NA	CASGRDQPQHF	TGTGCCAGTGGGAGGGACCAACCCCAGCATTTT
15	NA	TRBJ1-1	TRBV15	NA	CATSVRTSSGTEAFF	TGTGCCACCAGCGTTAGGACGTCCTCGGGAACTGAAGCTTTCTTT
13	NA	TRBJ1-1	TRBV19	NA	CASSITRISEAFF	TGTGCCAGTAGTATCACGAGGATTTCTGAAGCTTTCTTT
14	NA	TRBJ2-2	TRBV4-3	TRBD1	CASRPQGATGELFF	TGCGCCAGCAGGCCGCAGGGGGCTACCGGGGAGCTGTTTTTT
15	NA	TRBJ1-2	TRBV6-5	TRBD1	CASSYSRDRNYGYTF	TGTGCCAGCAGTTACTCCCGGGACAGGAACTATGGCTACACCTTC
15	NA	TRBJ2-3	TRBV10-3	NA	CAISESGAEGDTQYF	TGTGCCATCAGTGAGTCGGGGGCAGAAGGAGATACGCAGTATTTT
16	NA	TRBJ1-6	TRBV27	NA	CASSPRGRGQNSPLHF	TGTGCCAGCAGTCCGAGGGGGAGGGGCCAAAATTCACCCCTCCACTTT
14	NA	TRBJ2-1	TRBV19	NA	CASSIGPAYNEQFF	TGTGCCAGTAGTATAGGCCCGGCCTACAATGAGCAGTTCTTC
13	NA	TRBJ1-2	TRBV28	NA	CASRSSGDSGYTF	TGTGCCAGCAGATCGAGTGGGGACTCTGGCTACACCTTC
14	medium-sized	TRBJ2-1	TRBV6-2/TRBV6-3	NA	CASSYSSSYNEQFF	TGTGCCAGCAGTTACTCCAGCTCCTACAATGAGCAGTTCTTC
12	few	TRBJ1-1	TRBV7-9	TRBD1	CASSRTGIEAFF	TGTGCCAGCAGCCGGACAGGGATTGAAGCTTTCTTT
13	NA	TRBJ2-7	TRBV7-2	NA	CASSLDLAGEQYF	TGTGCCAGCAGCTTAGATCTCGCGGGCGAGCAGTACTTC
14	NA	TRBJ1-5	TRBV6-2/TRBV6-3	NA	CASSKQGGNQPQHF	TGTGCCAGCAGTAAACAGGGCGGGAATCAGCCCCAGCATTTT
12	once	TRBJ2-5	TRBV5-4	NA	CASSLPEETQYF	TGTGCCAGCAGCTTGCCAGAAGAGACCCAGTACTTC
14	NA	TRBJ2-1	TRBV7-2	NA	CASSYLTRRNEQFF	TGTGCCAGCAGTTACCTCACTAGGCGCAATGAGCAGTTCTTC
15	NA	TRBJ2-5	TRBV5-1	NA	CASSPIGGNGETQYF	TGCGCCAGCAGCCCCATAGGGGGAAATGGCGAGACCCAGTACTTC
14	NA	TRBJ1-6	TRBV7-9	NA	CASSFEIESSPLHF	TGTGCCAGCAGCTTCGAAATCGAGAGTTCACCCCTCCACTTT
15	NA	TRBJ1-2	TRBV6-5	NA	CASRPQSRFNYGYTF	TGTGCCAGCAGACCCCAATCCCGATTTAACTATGGCTACACCTTC
13	NA	TRBJ2-3	TRBV5-4	NA	CASSLGGLDTQYF	TGTGCCAGCAGCTTGGGAGGGCTCGATACGCAGTATTTT
12	NA	TRBJ2-5	TRBV28	NA	CASFTRGRTQYF	TGTGCCAGCTTCACGAGGGGAAGGACCCAGTACTTC
14	NA	TRBJ1-3	TRBV5-1	TRBD1	CASSLTGEGNTIYF	TGCGCCAGCAGCTTGACAGGGGAGGGAAACACCATATATTTT
16	NA	TRBJ2-1	TRBV14	TRBD2	CASSRSGGPTYNEQFF	TGTGCCAGCAGCCGCTCGGGGGGGCCTACCTACAATGAGCAGTTCTTC
15	NA	TRBJ1-2	TRBV24-1	TRBD1	CATSETGTGSYGYTF	TGTGCCACCAGTGAGACCGGGACAGGGTCCTATGGCTACACCTTC
16	NA	TRBJ2-5	TRBV11-1	NA	CASSLAWPLGRETQYF	TGTGCCAGCAGCTTAGCTTGGCCATTAGGGCGGGAGACCCAGTACTTC
12	NA	TRBJ1-2	TRBV27	NA	CASSRRRDGYTF	TGTGCCAGCAGCCGCCGGAGGGATGGCTACACCTTC
14	NA	TRBJ2-7	TRBV7-2	TRBD2	CASSPGTTQYEQYF	TGTGCCAGCAGCCCAGGGACTACCCAATACGAGCAGTACTTC
15	NA	TRBJ2-5	TRBV7-2	TRBD1	CASSEQGGNWETQYF	TGTGCCAGCAGCGAACAGGGGGGCAATTGGGAGACCCAGTACTTC
17	NA	TRBJ1-1	TRBV7-8	NA	CASSLGGTPRVNTEAFF	TGTGCCAGCAGCTTAGGGGGGACTCCCCGGGTGAACACTGAAGCTTTCTTT
14	NA	TRBJ1-6	TRBV5-5	NA	CASSPGLDNSPLHF	TGTGCCAGCAGCCCTGGACTGGACAATTCACCCCTCCACTTT
15	NA	TRBJ1-4	TRBV6-4	TRBD1	CASSEETGKSEKLFF	TGTGCCAGCAGTGAAGAGACAGGGAAGAGTGAAAAACTGTTTTTT
15	NA	TRBJ2-4	TRBV7-8	TRBD2	CASSEFSGAKNIQYF	TGTGCCAGCAGCGAGTTTAGCGGGGCCAAAAACATTCAGTACTTC
16	NA	TRBJ2-3	TRBV9	TRBD2	CASSSLGLAVTDTQYF	TGTGCCAGCAGCTCCTTAGGACTAGCGGTCACAGATACGCAGTATTTT
13	NA	TRBJ1-1	TRBV6-5	NA	CASSYIYNTEAFF	TGTGCCAGCAGTTACATCTACAACACTGAAGCTTTCTTT
18	NA	TRBJ2-6	TRBV19	TRBD1	CASSAWTGGFSGANVLTF	TGTGCCAGTAGTGCCTGGACAGGGGGTTTCTCTGGGGCCAACGTCCTGACTTTC
15	NA	TRBJ1-4	TRBV19	TRBD1	CASSHGTATNEKLFF	TGTGCCAGTAGTCACGGGACAGCAACTAATGAAAAACTGTTTTTT
20	NA	TRBJ2-1	TRBV6-2/TRBV6-3	TRBD2	CASSYNGRAGGTSSYNEQFF	TGTGCCAGCAGTTACAACGGCCGAGCGGGGGGGACCAGCTCCTACAATGAGCAGTTCTTC
12	NA	TRBJ2-1	TRBV5-1	NA	CASSPIRGEQFF	TGCGCCAGCAGCCCTATTAGGGGTGAGCAGTTCTTC
14	many	TRBJ2-7	TRBV27	NA	CASTPGASSYEQYF	TGTGCCAGCACCCCGGGGGCGAGCTCCTACGAGCAGTACTTC
14	few	TRBJ1-2	TRBV5-5	TRBD1	CASSFGTGGNGYTF	TGTGCCAGCAGTTTCGGGACAGGGGGAAACGGCTACACCTTC
12	NA	TRBJ1-6	TRBV7-3	NA	CASSSPPGPLHF	TGTGCCAGCAGCTCCCCGCCGGGTCCCCTCCACTTT
12	NA	TRBJ2-2	TRBV30	NA	CICIKNTGELFF	TGTATATGCATCAAGAACACCGGGGAGCTGTTTTTT
16	once	TRBJ1-6	TRBV7-9	TRBD1	CASSPTTGGNNSPLHF	TGTGCCAGCAGCCCCACCACAGGGGGGAATAATTCACCCCTCCACTTT
14	once	TRBJ1-1	TRBV6-5	TRBD1	CASSRTGRNTEAFF	TGTGCCAGCAGCCGGACAGGTAGGAACACTGAAGCTTTCTTT
14	NA	TRBJ1-6	TRBV15	NA	CATSRVSDYSPLHF	TGTGCCACCAGCAGAGTAAGCGATTATTCACCCCTCCACTTT
15	few	TRBJ2-7	TRBV29-1	TRBD1	CSVRERDRDYLEQYF	TGCAGCGTTAGAGAGCGGGACAGGGATTATCTCGAGCAGTACTTC
14	NA	TRBJ2-5	TRBV9	TRBD2	CASSVSGVQETQYF	TGTGCCAGCAGCGTCAGCGGGGTCCAAGAGACCCAGTACTTC